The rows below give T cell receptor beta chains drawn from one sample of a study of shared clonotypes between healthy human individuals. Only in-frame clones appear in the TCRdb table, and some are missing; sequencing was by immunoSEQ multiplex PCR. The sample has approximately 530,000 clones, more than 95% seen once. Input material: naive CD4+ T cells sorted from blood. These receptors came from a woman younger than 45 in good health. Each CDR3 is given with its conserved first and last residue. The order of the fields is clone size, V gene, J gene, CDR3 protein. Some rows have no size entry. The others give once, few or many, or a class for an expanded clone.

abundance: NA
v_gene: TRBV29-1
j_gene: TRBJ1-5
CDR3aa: CSVAEGNQPQHF

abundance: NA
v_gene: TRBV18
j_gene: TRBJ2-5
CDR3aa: CASSSGQLRETQYF

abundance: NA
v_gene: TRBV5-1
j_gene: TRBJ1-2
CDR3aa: CASSLGGGTNYGYTF

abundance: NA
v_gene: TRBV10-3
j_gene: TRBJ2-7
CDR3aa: CAISGEGGLSYEQYF

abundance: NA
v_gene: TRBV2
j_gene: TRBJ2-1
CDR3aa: CASRSKLAGGPHNEQFF

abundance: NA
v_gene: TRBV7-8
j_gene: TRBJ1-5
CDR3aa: CASSSRRGGGHSNQPQHF

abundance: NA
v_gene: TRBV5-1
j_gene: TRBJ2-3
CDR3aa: CASSPGQKTDTQYF

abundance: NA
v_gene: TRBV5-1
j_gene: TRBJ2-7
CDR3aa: CASSWILGTNSRLEQYF

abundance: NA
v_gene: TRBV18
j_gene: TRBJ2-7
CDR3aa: CASSPQEKSYEQYF

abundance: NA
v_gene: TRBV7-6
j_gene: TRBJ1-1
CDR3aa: CASSLSLRRNTEAFF

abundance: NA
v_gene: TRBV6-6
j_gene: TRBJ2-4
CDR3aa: CASSSHPPKNIQYF

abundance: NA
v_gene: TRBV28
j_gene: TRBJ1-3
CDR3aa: CASSFGPLSGNTIYF

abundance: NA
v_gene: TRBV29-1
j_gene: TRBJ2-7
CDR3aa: CSVEIGTSGPYEQYF

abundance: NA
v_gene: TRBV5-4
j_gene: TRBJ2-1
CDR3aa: CASSLVSSSYNEQFF

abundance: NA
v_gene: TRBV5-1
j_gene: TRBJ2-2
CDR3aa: CASSWGTRPGLAGGTNTGELFF

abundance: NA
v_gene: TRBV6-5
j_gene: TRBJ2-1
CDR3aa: CASSTQGANYNEQFF

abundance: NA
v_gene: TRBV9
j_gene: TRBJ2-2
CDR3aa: CATKAANTGELFF

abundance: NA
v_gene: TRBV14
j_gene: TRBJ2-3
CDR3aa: CASSQVNSGNGDTQYF

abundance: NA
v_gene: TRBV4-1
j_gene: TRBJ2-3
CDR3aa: CASSLLGAGQAPDTQYF

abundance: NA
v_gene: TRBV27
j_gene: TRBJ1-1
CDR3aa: CASSFLTGEAFF

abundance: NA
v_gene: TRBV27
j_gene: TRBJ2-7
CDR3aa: CASSPGLAGVQQYF

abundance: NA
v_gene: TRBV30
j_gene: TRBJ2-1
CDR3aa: CAWIPAGEGYNEQFF

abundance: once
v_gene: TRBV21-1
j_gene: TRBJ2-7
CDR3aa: CASTILGGIGTYEQYF

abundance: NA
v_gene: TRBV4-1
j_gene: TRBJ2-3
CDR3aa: CASSQVYSGLRTDTQYF

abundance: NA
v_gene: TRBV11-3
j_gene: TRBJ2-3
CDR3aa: CASSKLAGVVDTQYF

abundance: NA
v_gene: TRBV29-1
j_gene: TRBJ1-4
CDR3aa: CSGKRGVNEKLFF

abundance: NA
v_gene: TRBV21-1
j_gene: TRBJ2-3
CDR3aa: CASSKGLLAVSTDTQYF

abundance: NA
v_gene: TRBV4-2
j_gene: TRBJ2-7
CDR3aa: CASSFLGIGQYF

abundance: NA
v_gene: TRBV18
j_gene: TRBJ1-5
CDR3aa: CASSPLRARGQGGNQPQHF

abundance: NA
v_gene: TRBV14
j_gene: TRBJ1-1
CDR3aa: CASSLKRQLNTEAFF

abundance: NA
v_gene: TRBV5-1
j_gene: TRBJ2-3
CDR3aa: CASSLAGAGDTQYF

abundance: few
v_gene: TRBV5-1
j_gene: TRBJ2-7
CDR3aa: CASSGLAGNYEQYF

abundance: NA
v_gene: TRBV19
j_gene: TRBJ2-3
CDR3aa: CASSPPGQGARDTQYF